This T cell receptor (beta chain) is drawn from a study of long-term antiretroviral therapy in people with HIV. Study outcomes and limitations: Repertoires in HIV (unlike those of controls) had narrower CDR3 length ranges. Blood, drawn from about 2004 to 2017, may reflect older ART regimens.

This clone is deemed large. Antigen unknown. The junction had 13 bases not matched to a gene; V was cut back by 5 bases and J by 6 bases. The CDR3 has 15 amino acids. The germline V gene has CDR1 SGHTA and CDR2 FQGNSA. Version v3.0 of the immunoSEQ assay was performed at survey level. The table came from immunoSEQ multiplex PCR; TCRdb's copy has only in-frame clones and leaves some out. The sample has 30,000 to 50,000 clones; 86% are singletons. The chain carries TRBV7-2 and TRBJ2-7; 7 bases are shared with TRBD2. The TCR originated in a woman under 30 with HIV. The sample was unsorted PBMCs, taken just before starting antiretroviral therapy. As DNA, the CDR3 is TGTGCCAGCAGCGAATCGGCGGGAGAATCCCTCGAGCAGTACTTC. It encodes CASSESAGESLEQYF.